Listed below are T cell receptor beta chains from one sample, sequenced in a study of cytomegalovirus exposure and HLA in healthy donors. Here immunoSEQ multiplex PCR was the method, and the copy in TCRdb shows in-frame clones only, minus some. The sample gives some 150,000 clones, 70% to 80% of which show up once; roughly 1.9% is in the top ten. The sample was PBMCs. These receptors were obtained from a woman aged 25 to 39 in good health and CMV-seropositive. Each CDR3 is given with its conserved first and last residue. The D gene is left open where the match is weak. Not all rows give a size; the values are once, few, many and, for expanded clones, a class.

d_gene: .
v_gene: TRBV18
abundance: .
len: 12
j_gene: TRBJ2-7
CDR3nt: TGTGCCAGCTCACCTCAGGGTAACGAGCAGTACTTC
CDR3aa: CASSPQGNEQYF

d_gene: .
v_gene: TRBV4-3
abundance: .
len: 15
j_gene: TRBJ2-1
CDR3nt: TGCGCCAGCAGCCAAGCGCGGACTGGCTACAATGAGCAGTTCTTC
CDR3aa: CASSQARTGYNEQFF

d_gene: TRBD1
v_gene: TRBV2
abundance: .
len: 16
j_gene: TRBJ1-1
CDR3nt: TGTGCCAGCAGTGTCGGGACAGGGGGCAGGTGGTGGAAAGCTTTCTTT
CDR3aa: CASSVGTGGRWWKAFF

d_gene: .
v_gene: TRBV6-6
abundance: few
len: 16
j_gene: TRBJ1-6
CDR3nt: TGTGCCAGCAGTTACGACGGGGGATTTCCGGGTTCACCCCTCCACTTT
CDR3aa: CASSYDGGFPGSPLHF

d_gene: .
v_gene: TRBV7-6
abundance: .
len: 12
j_gene: TRBJ2-5
CDR3nt: TGTGCCAGCAGCTTACGGGGAGAGACCCAGTACTTC
CDR3aa: CASSLRGETQYF

d_gene: TRBD2
v_gene: TRBV7-2
abundance: .
len: 15
j_gene: TRBJ2-3
CDR3nt: TGTGCCAGCAGCCCTAGGACTAGCCTCACAGATACGCAGTATTTT
CDR3aa: CASSPRTSLTDTQYF

d_gene: .
v_gene: TRBV6-5
abundance: .
len: 11
j_gene: TRBJ1-2
CDR3nt: TGTGCCAGCAGTTATGGGGGGGGCTACACCTTC
CDR3aa: CASSYGGGYTF

d_gene: .
v_gene: TRBV30
abundance: .
len: 11
j_gene: TRBJ2-7
CDR3nt: TGTGCCTGGAGTGCATTGAGCGAGCAGTACTTC
CDR3aa: CAWSALSEQYF

d_gene: TRBD1
v_gene: TRBV11-2
abundance: .
len: 18
j_gene: TRBJ2-7
CDR3nt: TGTGCCAGCAGCTTAGGGGCAGGGGGCCAACTTGGCTCCTACGAGCAGTACTTC
CDR3aa: CASSLGAGGQLGSYEQYF

d_gene: .
v_gene: TRBV29-1
abundance: .
len: 12
j_gene: TRBJ1-1
CDR3nt: TGCAGCGTCGCCGGACAGAACTTTGAAGCTTTCTTT
CDR3aa: CSVAGQNFEAFF

d_gene: TRBD1
v_gene: TRBV7-9
abundance: few
len: 14
j_gene: TRBJ1-1
CDR3nt: TGTGCCAGCAGTTCGGGACAGATGAACACTGAAGCTTTCTTT
CDR3aa: CASSSGQMNTEAFF

d_gene: TRBD1
v_gene: TRBV10-1
abundance: .
len: 15
j_gene: TRBJ1-4
CDR3nt: TGCGCCAGCAGCGCGGGGGGGACAGTCGGTGAAAAACTGTTTTTT
CDR3aa: CASSAGGTVGEKLFF

d_gene: .
v_gene: TRBV9
abundance: medium-sized
len: 14
j_gene: TRBJ1-1
CDR3nt: TGTGCCAGCCCGGCGGGGGTCGAGAACACTGAAGCTTTCTTT
CDR3aa: CASPAGVENTEAFF

d_gene: .
v_gene: TRBV9
abundance: .
len: 13
j_gene: TRBJ2-5
CDR3nt: TGTGCCAGCAGCGTAGGTAGCGGAGAGACCCAGTACTTC
CDR3aa: CASSVGSGETQYF

d_gene: TRBD1
v_gene: TRBV27
abundance: .
len: 16
j_gene: TRBJ1-1
CDR3nt: TGTGCCAGCAGGGGAAAGGGGACAGGGGTACAAACTGAAGCTTTCTTT
CDR3aa: CASRGKGTGVQTEAFF

d_gene: TRBD1
v_gene: TRBV7-7
abundance: .
len: 15
j_gene: TRBJ2-1
CDR3nt: TGTGCCAGCAGCTCGGGGACAGGGGACTACAATGAGCAGTTCTTC
CDR3aa: CASSSGTGDYNEQFF

d_gene: TRBD2
v_gene: TRBV5-1
abundance: .
len: 16
j_gene: TRBJ2-3
CDR3nt: TGCGCCAGCAGCTTGGCCGGGCTAGCGGGAGGTGGTACGCAGTATTTT
CDR3aa: CASSLAGLAGGGTQYF

d_gene: .
v_gene: TRBV7-2
abundance: .
len: 14
j_gene: TRBJ2-2
CDR3nt: TGTGCCAGCAGCTTAGGGGGCCTTCTTCCCGTGCTGTTTTTT
CDR3aa: CASSLGGLLPVLFF

d_gene: .
v_gene: TRBV5-6
abundance: .
len: 12
j_gene: TRBJ1-1
CDR3nt: TGTGCCAGCAGCCTCAACAGCAATGAAGCTTTCTTT
CDR3aa: CASSLNSNEAFF

d_gene: .
v_gene: TRBV6-5
abundance: once
len: 14
j_gene: TRBJ1-4
CDR3nt: TGTGCCAGCAGTTTCTCCGACAGTAATGAAAAACTGTTTTTT
CDR3aa: CASSFSDSNEKLFF

d_gene: .
v_gene: TRBV27
abundance: .
len: 14
j_gene: TRBJ1-5
CDR3nt: TGTGCCAGCAGTTTCACAGATAGCAATCAGCCCCAGCATTTT
CDR3aa: CASSFTDSNQPQHF

d_gene: .
v_gene: TRBV19
abundance: .
len: 19
j_gene: TRBJ1-1
CDR3nt: TGTGCCAGTAGCCCCCAAGGCCTAAGGGACAAGGGCAACAACACTGAAGCTTTCTTT
CDR3aa: CASSPQGLRDKGNNTEAFF

d_gene: .
v_gene: TRBV28
abundance: .
len: 14
j_gene: TRBJ1-2
CDR3nt: TGTGCCAGCAGTTATACAGGGATCAGCTATGGCTACACCTTC
CDR3aa: CASSYTGISYGYTF

d_gene: TRBD1
v_gene: TRBV6-5
abundance: .
len: 13
j_gene: TRBJ1-2
CDR3nt: TGTGCCAGCAGTTCGACAGGGGCTGGGGGCTACACCTTC
CDR3aa: CASSSTGAGGYTF

d_gene: TRBD1
v_gene: TRBV7-9
abundance: .
len: 15
j_gene: TRBJ1-1
CDR3nt: TGTTCCAGCAGCTTTACAAACAGGGGTAGGGCTGAAGCTTTCTTT
CDR3aa: CSSSFTNRGRAEAFF

d_gene: .
v_gene: TRBV27
abundance: few
len: 15
j_gene: TRBJ2-7
CDR3nt: TGTGCCAGCAGTGTCTACCGGGACAAGGCCTACGAGCAGTACTTC
CDR3aa: CASSVYRDKAYEQYF

d_gene: TRBD1
v_gene: TRBV5-4
abundance: few
len: 13
j_gene: TRBJ2-7
CDR3nt: TGTGCCAGCAGCCGGGACAGACATTACGAGCAGTACTTC
CDR3aa: CASSRDRHYEQYF

d_gene: .
v_gene: TRBV6-5
abundance: .
len: 13
j_gene: TRBJ2-7
CDR3nt: TGTGCCAGCACCAAGGGGACATCCTACGAGCAGTACTTC
CDR3aa: CASTKGTSYEQYF

d_gene: TRBD1
v_gene: TRBV28
abundance: .
len: 16
j_gene: TRBJ1-5
CDR3nt: TGTGCCAGCAGTCTAGAGACCGGGACAGGGGGTCAGCCCCAGCATTTT
CDR3aa: CASSLETGTGGQPQHF

d_gene: .
v_gene: TRBV5-1
abundance: few
len: 16
j_gene: TRBJ1-6
CDR3nt: TGCGCCAGCAGCATGCGGGAGAGCAACTATAATTCACCCCTCCACTTT
CDR3aa: CASSMRESNYNSPLHF

d_gene: .
v_gene: TRBV5-3
abundance: .
len: 14
j_gene: TRBJ1-1
CDR3nt: TGTGCCAGAAGCTTGGCAAGAACAATTACTGAAGCTTTCTTT
CDR3aa: CARSLARTITEAFF